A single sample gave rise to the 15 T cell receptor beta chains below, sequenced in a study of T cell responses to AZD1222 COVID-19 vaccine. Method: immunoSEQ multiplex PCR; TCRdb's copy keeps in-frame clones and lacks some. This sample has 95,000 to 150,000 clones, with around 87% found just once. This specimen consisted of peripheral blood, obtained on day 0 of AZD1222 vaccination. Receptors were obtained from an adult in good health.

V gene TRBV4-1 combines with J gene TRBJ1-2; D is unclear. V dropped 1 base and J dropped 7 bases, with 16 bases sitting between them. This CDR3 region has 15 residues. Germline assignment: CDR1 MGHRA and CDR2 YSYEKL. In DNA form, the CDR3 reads TGCGCCAGCAGCCAAGTCGGCAGAGGAACGCGTGGCTACACCTTC. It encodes CASSQVGRGTRGYTF.

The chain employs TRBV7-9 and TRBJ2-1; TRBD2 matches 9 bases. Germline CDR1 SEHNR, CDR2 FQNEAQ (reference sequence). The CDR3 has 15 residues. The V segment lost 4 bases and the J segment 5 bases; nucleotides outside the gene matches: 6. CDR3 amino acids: CASSSTSGPHNEQFF. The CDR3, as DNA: TGTGCCAGCAGCTCAACTAGCGGGCCACACAATGAGCAGTTCTTC.

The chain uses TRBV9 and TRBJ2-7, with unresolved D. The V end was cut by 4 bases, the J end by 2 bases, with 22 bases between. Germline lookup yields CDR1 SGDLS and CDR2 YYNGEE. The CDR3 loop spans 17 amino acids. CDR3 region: CASSKTEIGQRTYEQYF. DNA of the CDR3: TGTGCCAGCAGCAAAACAGAAATAGGCCAACGGACCTACGAGCAGTACTTC.

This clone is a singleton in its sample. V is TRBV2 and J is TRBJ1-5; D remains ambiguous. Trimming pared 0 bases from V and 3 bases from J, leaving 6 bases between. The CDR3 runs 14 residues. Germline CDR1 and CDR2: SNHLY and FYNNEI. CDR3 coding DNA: TGTGCCAGCAGTGAAGCGGCCCCCAATCAGCCCCAGCATTTT. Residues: CASSEAAPNQPQHF.

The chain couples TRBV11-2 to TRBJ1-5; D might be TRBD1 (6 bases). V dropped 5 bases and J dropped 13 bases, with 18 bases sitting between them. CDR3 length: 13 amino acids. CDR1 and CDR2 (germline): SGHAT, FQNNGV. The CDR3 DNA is TGTGCCAGCAGCCCCCATCTAGGGGGAGATCAGCATTTT. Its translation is CASSPHLGGDQHF.

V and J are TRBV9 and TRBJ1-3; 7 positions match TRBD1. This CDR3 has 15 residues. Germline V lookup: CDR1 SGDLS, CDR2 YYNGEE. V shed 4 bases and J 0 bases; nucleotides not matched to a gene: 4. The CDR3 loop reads CASSKGQLSGNTIYF. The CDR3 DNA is TGTGCCAGCAGCAAGGGACAGCTCTCTGGAAACACCATATATTTT.

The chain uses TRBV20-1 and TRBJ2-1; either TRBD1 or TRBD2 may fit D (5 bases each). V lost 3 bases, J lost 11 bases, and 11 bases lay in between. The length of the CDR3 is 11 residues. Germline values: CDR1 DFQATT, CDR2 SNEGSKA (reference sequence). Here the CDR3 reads CSASRDPQQFF. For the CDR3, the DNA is TGCAGTGCTAGTCGGGACCCACAGCAGTTCTTC.

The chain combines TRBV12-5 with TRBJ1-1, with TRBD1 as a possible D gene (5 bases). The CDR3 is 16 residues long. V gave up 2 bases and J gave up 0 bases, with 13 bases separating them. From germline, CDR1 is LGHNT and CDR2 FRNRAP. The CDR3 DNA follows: TGTGCTAGTGGTTTGAAGAGTATCAGGGTGAACACTGAAGCTTTCTTT. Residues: CASGLKSIRVNTEAFF.

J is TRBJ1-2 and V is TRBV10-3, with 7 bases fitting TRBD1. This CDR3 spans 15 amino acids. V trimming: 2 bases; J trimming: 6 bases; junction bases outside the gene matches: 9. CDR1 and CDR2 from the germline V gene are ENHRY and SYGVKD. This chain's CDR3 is CAISEIYEGADGYTF. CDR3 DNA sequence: TGTGCCATCAGTGAGATTTATGAGGGGGCTGATGGCTACACCTTC.

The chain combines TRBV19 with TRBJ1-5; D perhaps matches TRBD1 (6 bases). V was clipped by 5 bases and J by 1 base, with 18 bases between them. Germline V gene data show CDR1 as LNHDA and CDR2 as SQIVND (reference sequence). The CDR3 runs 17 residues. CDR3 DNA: TGTGCCAGTAGTCCACGGGGGGGGCAGAAAAGCAATCAGCCCCAGCATTTT. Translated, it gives CASSPRGGQKSNQPQHF. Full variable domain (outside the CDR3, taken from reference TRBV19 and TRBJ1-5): DGGITQSPKYLFRKEGQNVTLSCEQNLNHDAMYWYRQDPGQGLRLIYYSQIVNDFQKGDIAEGYSVSREKKESFPLTVTSAQKNPTAFYLCASSPRGGQKSNQPQHFGDGTRLSIL.

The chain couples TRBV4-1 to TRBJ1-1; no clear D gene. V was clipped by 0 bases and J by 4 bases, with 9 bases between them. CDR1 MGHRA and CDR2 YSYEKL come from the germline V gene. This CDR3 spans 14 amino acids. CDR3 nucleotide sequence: TGCGCCAGCAGCCAAGATACGGGATCCACTGAAGCTTTCTTT. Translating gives CASSQDTGSTEAFF.

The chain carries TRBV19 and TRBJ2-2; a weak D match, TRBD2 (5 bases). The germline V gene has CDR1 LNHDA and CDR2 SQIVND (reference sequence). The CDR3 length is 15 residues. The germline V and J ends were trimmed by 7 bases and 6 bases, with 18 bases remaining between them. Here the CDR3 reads CASNPRGLGSGELFF. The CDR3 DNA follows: TGTGCCAGTAACCCCCGGGGTCTAGGTTCCGGGGAGCTGTTTTTT. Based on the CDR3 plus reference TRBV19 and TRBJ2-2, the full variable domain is DGGITQSPKYLFRKEGQNVTLSCEQNLNHDAMYWYRQDPGQGLRLIYYSQIVNDFQKGDIAEGYSVSREKKESFPLTVTSAQKNPTAFYLCASNPRGLGSGELFFGEGSRLTVL.

The CDR3 loop is CASSLGRRGRTDTQYF. The CDR3 DNA reads TGTGCCAGCAGCTTAGGGCGCAGGGGGCGCACAGATACGCAGTATTTT. The V call is TRBV7-9, the J call TRBJ2-3; TRBD1 aligns across 8 bases. Trimming removed 1 base from V and 1 base from J; junction bases left unmatched: 4. The germline gives CDR1 SEHNR, CDR2 FQNEAQ (reference sequence). The CDR3 length is 16 residues.

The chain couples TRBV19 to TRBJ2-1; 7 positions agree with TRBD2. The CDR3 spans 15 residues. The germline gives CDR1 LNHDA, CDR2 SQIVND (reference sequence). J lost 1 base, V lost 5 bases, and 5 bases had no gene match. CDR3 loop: CASSRAGESYNEQFF. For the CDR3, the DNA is TGTGCCAGTAGTCGTGCGGGGGAATCCTACAATGAGCAGTTCTTC.

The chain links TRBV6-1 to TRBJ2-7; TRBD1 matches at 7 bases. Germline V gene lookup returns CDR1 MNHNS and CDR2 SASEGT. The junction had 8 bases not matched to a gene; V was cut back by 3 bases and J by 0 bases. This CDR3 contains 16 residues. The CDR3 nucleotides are TGTGCCAGCAGTGACCACAGGGGATGGGACTCCTACGAGCAGTACTTC. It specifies CASSDHRGWDSYEQYF.